The 9 T cell receptor beta chains in this list originate from one sample, sequenced in a study of blood T cell repertoires in COVID-19. Profiled with immunoSEQ multiplex PCR; TCRdb holds only in-frame clones, not every one. The sample gives roughly 80,000 clones, more than 75% of which show up once; roughly 15% is in the top ten. The sample was peripheral blood. All receptors derive from an elderly woman with active or convalescent COVID-19.

The rearrangement joins TRBV6-5 to TRBJ2-5; tentatively, D is TRBD1 (5 bases). The length of the CDR3 is 13 residues. Germline CDR1 MNHEY, CDR2 SVGAGI. V lost 6 bases and J lost 1, with 9 bases in between. For the CDR3, the DNA is TGTGCCAGCAGAGGGGTTTTCCAAGAGACCCAGTACTTC. Translation: CASRGVFQETQYF.

The chain joins TRBV7-3 to TRBJ2-3; 13 bases are a match to TRBD2. V trimming: 1 base; J trimming: 1 base; junction bases outside the gene matches: 5. Germline values: CDR1 SGHTA, CDR2 FQGTGA. This CDR3 comprises 18 residues. The chain's CDR3 is CASSLRGLAGNRTDTQYF. CDR3 DNA sequence: TGTGCCAGCAGCTTAAGGGGACTAGCGGGGAATCGCACAGATACGCAGTATTTT.

This chain links TRBV7-2 with TRBJ2-7; maybe TRBD2 (5 bases). CDR1 SGHTA and CDR2 FQGNSA come from the germline V gene. The length of the CDR3 is 15 residues. The V end lost 5 bases, the J end lost 0 bases, and 14 bases lay between the germline ends. This CDR3 reads CASSQSGVPSYEQYF. CDR3 coding DNA: TGTGCCAGCAGCCAGTCCGGGGTACCCTCCTACGAGCAGTACTTC. Based on the CDR3 plus reference TRBV7-2 and TRBJ2-7, the full variable domain is GAGVSQSPSNKVTEKGKDVELRCDPISGHTALYWYRQSLGQGLEFLIYFQGNSAPDKSGLPSDRFSAERTGGSVSTLTIQRTQQEDSAVYLCASSQSGVPSYEQYFGPGTRLTVT.

The chain links TRBV4-3 to TRBJ1-4, with 7 bases identical to TRBD1. CDR1 LGHNA and CDR2 YSLEER come from the germline V gene. V gave up 2 bases and J gave up 4 bases; unmatched junction bases: 7. The CDR3 has 16 residues. This CDR3 reads CASSQNHGTDNEKLFF. The CDR3 DNA is TGCGCCAGCAGCCAAAATCACGGGACAGATAATGAAAAACTGTTTTTT.

V and J are TRBV6-2 or TRBV6-3 and TRBJ2-7; 8 bases fit TRBD2. V lost 6 bases and J lost 4; bases outside the gene matches: 5. This CDR3 region has 13 residues. Germline V gene data show CDR1 as MNHEY and CDR2 as SVGEGT. This CDR3 is CASSAGGRYEQYF. The CDR3, as DNA: TGTGCCAGCAGCGCGGGGGGCCGATACGAGCAGTACTTC.

The V gene is TRBV28, the J gene TRBJ2-7; 10 positions agree with TRBD1. Looked up from germline, CDR1 is MDHEN and CDR2 is SYDVKM. The CDR3 totals 15 residues. V gave up 5 bases and J gave up 3 bases; unmatched junction bases: 7. Here the CDR3 reads CASSAGTGANYEQYF. CDR3 in DNA: TGTGCCAGCAGTGCCGGGACAGGGGCGAACTACGAGCAGTACTTC.

The chain joins TRBV4-1 to TRBJ2-5, with 7 bases matching TRBD2. The CDR3 has 17 amino acids. V dropped 3 bases and J dropped 4; count of bases not matched to a gene: 14. In germline, CDR1 is MGHRA, CDR2 YSYEKL. The CDR3 loop reads CASSHSSGGVVGETQYF. The CDR3 nucleotides read TGCGCCAGCAGCCATTCTTCGGGGGGAGTTGTAGGAGAGACCCAGTACTTC.

With regard to this clone: Other DNA sequences of this sample code for an identical CDR3. The CDR3 is CASSPGQGANTEAFF. The CDR3 nucleotides are TGTGCCAGCTCACCGGGACAGGGGGCGAACACTGAAGCTTTCTTT. The genes are TRBV18 and TRBJ1-1, with 12 positions matching TRBD1. V lost 3 bases to trimming and J lost 1 base; unmatched junction nucleotides: 0. Germline CDR1 and CDR2: KGHSH and LQKENI. The CDR3 consists of 15 residues. Based on the CDR3 plus reference TRBV18 and TRBJ1-1, the full variable domain is NAGVMQNPRHLVRRRGQEARLRCSPMKGHSHVYWYRQLPEEGLKFMVYLQKENIIDESGMPKERFSAEFPKEGPSILRIQQVVRGDSAAYFCASSPGQGANTEAFFGQGTRLTVV.

The V and J genes are TRBV19 and TRBJ2-7; 8 bases map to TRBD1. This CDR3 region has 14 residues. The V segment lost 5 bases and the J segment 3 bases; nucleotides outside the gene matches: 6. The V gene's germline CDR1 is LNHDA and CDR2 SQIVND (reference sequence). The CDR3 DNA reads as TGTGCCAGTAGTCCGCGCGGACAGGGCTACGAGCAGTACTTC. It encodes CASSPRGQGYEQYF.